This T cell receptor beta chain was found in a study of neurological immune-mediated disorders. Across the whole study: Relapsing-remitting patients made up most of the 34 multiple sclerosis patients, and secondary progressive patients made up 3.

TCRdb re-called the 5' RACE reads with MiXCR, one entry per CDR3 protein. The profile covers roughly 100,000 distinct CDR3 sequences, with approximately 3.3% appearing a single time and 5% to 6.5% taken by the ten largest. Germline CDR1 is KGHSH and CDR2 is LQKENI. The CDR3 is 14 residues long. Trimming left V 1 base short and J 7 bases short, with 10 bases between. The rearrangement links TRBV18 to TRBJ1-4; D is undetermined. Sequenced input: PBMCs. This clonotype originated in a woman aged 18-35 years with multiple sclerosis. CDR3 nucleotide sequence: TGTGCCAGCTCACCACGAGGGAGCGGTGAAAAACTGTTTTTT. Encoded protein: CASSPRGSGEKLFF. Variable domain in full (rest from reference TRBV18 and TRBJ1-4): NAGVMQNPRHLVRRRGQEARLRCSPMKGHSHVYWYRQLPEEGLKFMVYLQKENIIDESGMPKERFSAEFPKEGPSILRIQQVVRGDSAAYFCASSPRGSGEKLFFGSGTQLSVL.